This T cell receptor (beta chain) was found in a study of cytomegalovirus exposure and HLA in healthy donors. Worth noting for this clone: Its antigen remains unknown.

V lost 5 bases and J lost 5, with 16 bases in between. Germline V gene lookup returns CDR1 LNHDA and CDR2 SQIVND (reference sequence). The CDR3 contains 15 residues. The PCR employed 60 Vbeta primers together with 13 Jbeta primers. Only in-frame clones appear in the TCRdb table, and some are missing; sequencing was by immunoSEQ multiplex PCR. This sample has around 280,000 clones, with approximately 90% found just once. Whole-study findings and limits: Researchers reported in a later analysis that a missense DCLRE1C variant was tied to TCR beta V- and J-gene trimming.

The material sequenced was PBMCs. This receptor was taken from a woman aged 18-35 years in good health and CMV-seronegative. The J gene is TRBJ2-1, the V gene TRBV19; weak D call: TRBD1 (5 bases). The CDR3 loop is CASSSIGAQNNEQFF. CDR3 in DNA: TGTGCCAGTAGTTCCATAGGGGCCCAGAACAATGAGCAGTTCTTC.